This T cell receptor (beta chain) is from a study of cytomegalovirus exposure and HLA in healthy donors. Vbeta (60) and Jbeta (13) primers were used in the PCR. Sequencing was performed with immunoSEQ multiplex PCR; in TCRdb, only in-frame clones are kept and a portion is missing. The top ten clones hold 1.5% to 2% of a sample with some 150,000 clones, 65% to 80% of them seen once. The donors were healthy bone marrow donors. The CDR3 totals 17 residues. V lost 2 bases to trimming and J lost 2 bases; unmatched junction nucleotides: 8. Germline values: CDR1 SGHTA, CDR2 FQGTGA. The gene calls are TRBV7-3 and TRBJ2-2; 7 bases align to TRBD2. This receptor was taken from a woman in her 30s in good health and CMV-seronegative. Source material: PBMCs. The CDR3 DNA is TGTGCCAGCAGCTTATCCAGCGGGGCCCCAAACACCGGGGAGCTGTTTTTT. It encodes CASSLSSGAPNTGELFF.